These 27 T cell receptor beta chains came from one sample sequenced in a study of OX40 agonist ivuxolimab in advanced cancers. Assay: immunoSEQ multiplex PCR; the TCRdb copy retains only in-frame clones and omits some. In the table there are 30,000 to 40,000 clones, more than 75% of which are singletons. Sample: CD4+ or CD8+ T cells sorted from blood, taken in a trial of the OX40 agonist ivuxolimab. The receptors were sampled from an adult with an advanced solid tumor such as melanoma, head and neck, liver or kidney cancer.

The V gene is TRBV11-2, the J gene TRBJ2-7, with TRBD1 matching 9 bases. The trim removed 5 bases at V and 4 bases at J, leaving 6 bases unmatched. Germline V CDR1 and CDR2: SGHAT, FQNNGV. This CDR3 is 14 amino acids long. The CDR3 sequence: CASSPRGQGYEQYF. As DNA, the CDR3 is TGTGCCAGCAGCCCACGAGGACAGGGGTACGAGCAGTACTTC.

V is TRBV4-1 and J is TRBJ1-1; D is unclear. This CDR3 is 14 amino acids long. Trimming took 4 bases from V and 0 from J, leaving 9 bases between them. In germline, CDR1 is MGHRA, CDR2 YSYEKL. The CDR3 DNA is TGCGCCAGCAGCCCCCGCGGAATGAACACTGAAGCTTTCTTT. This codes for CASSPRGMNTEAFF.

To note about this clone: Compared with germline, one end of the junction differs, possibly owing to a read error. The chain couples TRBV7-7 to TRBJ2-3; no reliable D call. In germline, CDR1 is SSHAT, CDR2 FNYEAQ (reference sequence). The CDR3 extends over 16 amino acids. The CDR3 DNA is TGTGCTAGCAGCTTAGGCGGTAGCACCAGCACAGATACGCAGTATTTT. This translates into CASSLGGSTSTDTQYF.

The J gene is TRBJ2-7, the V gene TRBV6-6; D perhaps matches TRBD1 (6 bases). Trimming took off 0 bases at V and 3 bases at J, with 15 bases between the two ends. CDR3 length: 16 residues. Looked up from germline, CDR1 is MNHNY and CDR2 is SVGAGI (reference sequence). CDR3 in amino acids: CASSYSKLGQYYEQYF. DNA for the CDR3: TGTGCCAGCAGTTACTCGAAGTTAGGACAGTACTACGAGCAGTACTTC.

The gene calls are TRBV9 and TRBJ2-1; the D gene is possibly TRBD2 (7 bases). V lost 4 bases and J lost 8, with 13 bases in between. The germline V gene encodes CDR1 SGDLS and CDR2 YYNGEE. The CDR3 has 13 amino acids. CDR3 amino acids: CASSPWEGDEQFF. The CDR3, as DNA: TGTGCCAGCAGCCCTTGGGAGGGGGATGAGCAGTTCTTC.

The rearrangement joins TRBV18 to TRBJ1-2; tentative D call: TRBD1 (5 bases). The CDR3 has 16 amino acids. CDR1 and CDR2 (germline): KGHSH, LQKENI. V was shortened by 2 bases and J by 3 bases, with 16 bases between the two germline ends. This CDR3 reads CASSPIPRDPHYGYTF. CDR3 sequence (DNA): TGTGCCAGCTCACCAATCCCACGGGACCCTCACTATGGCTACACCTTC.

This clone has only one observation. The J gene is TRBJ2-1, the V gene TRBV11-2; TRBD2 agrees at 9 bases. Germline V gene lookup returns CDR1 SGHAT and CDR2 FQNNGV. The J segment lost 5 bases and the V segment lost 1 base, leaving 3 bases of the junction unmatched. The CDR3 extends over 15 amino acids. The CDR3 sequence is CASSLGPSGNNEQFF. The CDR3 DNA follows: TGTGCCAGCAGCTTAGGGCCTAGCGGGAACAATGAGCAGTTCTTC.

This clone was detected a few times. At the DNA level, this CDR3 is encoded by other sequences in the same sample as well. This chain links TRBV5-6 with TRBJ2-5, with no clear D. Germline loops: CDR1 SGHDT, CDR2 YYEEEE. Deletions cut 0 bases from V and 5 bases from J, with 8 bases between. The CDR3 is 13 residues long. The CDR3 loop is CASSLVLQETQYF. DNA for the CDR3: TGTGCCAGCAGCTTGGTTCTACAGGAGACCCAGTACTTC.

The chain joins TRBV4-1 to TRBJ2-7; 7 bases match TRBD1. This CDR3 comprises 15 residues. Losses at the gene ends were 4 bases for V and 2 bases for J; bases not matched to a gene: 8. CDR1 is MGHRA and CDR2 is YSYEKL in the germline V gene. The CDR3, as DNA: TGCGCCAGCAGCCCCATCCGACAGGGTACCTACGAGCAGTACTTC. This translates into CASSPIRQGTYEQYF.

This sequence joins TRBV5-8 and TRBJ2-5; possible D gene TRBD2, 5 bases. This CDR3 region has 11 residues. The germline V gene has CDR1 SGHTS and CDR2 YDEGEE. V was pared by 4 bases and J by 5 bases, with 6 bases between. This CDR3 reads CASSRGETQYF. The CDR3 region has the DNA TGTGCCAGCAGCCGCGGGGAGACCCAGTACTTC.

In its sample, this clone was seen a few times. The CDR3, as DNA: TGTGCCAGCAGTTACCGCGGCAAACCCTACGAGCAGTACTTC. Protein sequence: CASSYRGKPYEQYF. The chain uses TRBV6-6 and TRBJ2-7; the D is unclear. CDR3 size: 14 residues. CDR1 MNHNY and CDR2 SVGAGI come from the germline V gene (reference sequence). The V end lost 2 bases, the J end lost 2 bases, and 10 bases lay between the germline ends.

This clone was found a few times. Other nucleotide sequences in the sample specify the same CDR3. The V call is TRBV7-9, the J call TRBJ1-1; no clear D. Trimming cost V 5 bases and J 1 base, with 5 bases left between them. This CDR3 region has 12 residues. Germline CDR1 is SEHNR and CDR2 is FQNEAQ (reference sequence). The CDR3 DNA reads as TGTGCCAGCAGCCCTGAGAACACTGAAGCTTTCTTT. This translates into CASSPENTEAFF.

V gene TRBV2 combines with J gene TRBJ2-1; D is perhaps TRBD1 (5 bases). Germline CDR1 and CDR2: SNHLY and FYNNEI. The CDR3 spans 15 residues. V lost 6 bases to trimming and J lost 0 bases, with 12 bases between them. The CDR3: CASSPFQGSYNEQFF. CDR3 sequence (DNA): TGTGCCAGCAGCCCCTTTCAGGGCTCCTACAATGAGCAGTTCTTC.

This chain links TRBV10-1 with TRBJ2-1; possibly TRBD1 for D (6 bases). Germline V CDR1 and CDR2: WNHNN, SYGVQD (reference sequence). Trimming shortened V by 2 bases and J by 8 bases, and 13 bases separated the two germline ends. This CDR3 is 14 amino acids long. The CDR3 sequence: CASSEGGLGYEQFF. DNA of the CDR3: TGCGCCAGCAGTGAGGGGGGCCTGGGTTATGAGCAGTTCTTC.

The V gene is TRBV10-1, the J gene TRBJ2-3; 7 positions match TRBD1. V dropped 0 bases and J dropped 3; count of bases not matched to a gene: 3. The length of the CDR3 is 15 residues. Germline V lookup: CDR1 WNHNN, CDR2 SYGVQD (reference sequence). The chain's CDR3 is CASSESRGRTDTQYF. CDR3 DNA: TGCGCCAGCAGTGAGTCAAGGGGGCGGACAGATACGCAGTATTTT.

V is TRBV7-9 and J is TRBJ1-2, with D possibly matching TRBD1 (5 bases). CDR1 is SEHNR and CDR2 is FQNEAQ in the germline V gene (reference sequence). Trimming pared 1 base from V and 4 bases from J, leaving 10 bases between. The CDR3 is 14 amino acids. CDR3 sequence reads: CASSLGRGLYGYTF. DNA of the CDR3: TGTGCCAGCAGCTTAGGGCGGGGCCTCTATGGCTACACCTTC. The full variable domain, its missing parts supplied by reference TRBV7-9 and TRBJ1-2, is DTGVSQNPRHKITKRGQNVTFRCDPISEHNRLYWYRQTLGQGPEFLTYFQNEAQLEKSRLLSDRFSAERPKGSFSTLEIQRTEQGDSAMYLCASSLGRGLYGYTFGSGTRLTVV.

The V and J genes are TRBV27 and TRBJ2-1; TRBD1 matches at 8 bases. This CDR3 contains 15 residues. Germline V lookup: CDR1 MNHEY, CDR2 SMNVEV (reference sequence). The ends lost 6 bases at V and 3 bases at J; junction bases unmatched: 7. CDR3 DNA: TGTGCCAGCAGGACCAACAGGGGGAGCTACAATGAGCAGTTCTTC. Amino acid sequence: CASRTNRGSYNEQFF.

The V call is TRBV11-3, the J call TRBJ2-1; D is unclear. V lost 0 bases, J lost 10 bases, and 13 bases lay in between. In germline, CDR1 is SGHNT, CDR2 YENEEA. The CDR3 extends over 14 amino acids. CDR3 in amino acids: CASSLDQRAGEQFF. CDR3 DNA sequence: TGTGCCAGCAGCTTAGATCAAAGGGCCGGGGAGCAGTTCTTC.

V and J are TRBV10-1 and TRBJ2-5; D perhaps matches TRBD1 (6 bases). Trimming took 3 bases from V and 2 from J, leaving 10 bases between them. This CDR3 has 14 residues. Germline CDR1 reads WNHNN; CDR2 reads SYGVQD (reference sequence). CDR3 protein: CASSDGTSQETQYF. The DNA of the CDR3 is TGCGCCAGCAGTGATGGGACATCTCAAGAGACCCAGTACTTC.

The chain recombines TRBV7-6 with TRBJ2-7; 9 nucleotides agree with TRBD2. This CDR3 is 15 amino acids long. CDR1 is SGHVS and CDR2 is FNYEAQ in the germline V gene. Losses at the gene ends were 5 bases for V and 2 bases for J; bases not matched to a gene: 7. The CDR3 nucleotides are TGTGCCAGCAGCCCCGAGCGGGGGGCCGCCTACGAGCAGTACTTC. Translating gives CASSPERGAAYEQYF.

The V and J genes are TRBV11-3 and TRBJ2-1; D not resolved. The V and J ends lost 0 bases and 8 bases respectively, with 8 bases between them. Germline assignment: CDR1 SGHNT and CDR2 YENEEA. This CDR3 is built from 13 residues. The CDR3 DNA is TGTGCCAGCAGCTTAGATCCCTCAGATGAGCAGTTCTTC. Residues: CASSLDPSDEQFF.

J is TRBJ1-3 and V is TRBV28; a weak D match, TRBD1 (6 bases). Deletions cut 10 bases from V and 0 bases from J, with 19 bases between. Germline lookup yields CDR1 MDHEN and CDR2 SYDVKM. The CDR3 has 16 amino acids. CDR3 nucleotides: TGTGCCATCTGTACAAGGGGAGGGGGCTCTGGAAACACCATATATTTT. Protein product: CAICTRGGGSGNTIYF.

The genes are TRBV27 and TRBJ1-1; TRBD1 might be the D (5 bases). From germline, CDR1 is MNHEY and CDR2 SMNVEV (reference sequence). V lost 6 bases, J lost 4 bases, and 12 bases lay in between. The CDR3 spans 13 residues. CDR3: CASRELGGTEAFF. In DNA, the CDR3 is TGTGCCAGCAGGGAGCTCGGGGGCACTGAAGCTTTCTTT.

This chain uses TRBV7-9 with TRBJ1-4; D gene unclear. Looked up from germline, CDR1 is SEHNR and CDR2 is FQNEAQ (reference sequence). Trimming stripped 5 bases from V and 0 bases from J, with 10 bases between. The CDR3 has 15 residues. The chain's CDR3 is CASSPYSTTNEKLFF. The CDR3 DNA follows: TGTGCCAGCAGCCCATACAGTACAACTAATGAAAAACTGTTTTTT.

The chain uses TRBV4-1 and TRBJ2-7, with D perhaps TRBD2 (6 bases). This CDR3 is built from 15 residues. V lost 4 bases and J lost 4, with 17 bases in between. CDR1 and CDR2 from the germline V gene are MGHRA and YSYEKL. This CDR3 reads CASSPERQEGYEQYF. The DNA of the CDR3 is TGCGCCAGCAGCCCCGAGAGGCAGGAGGGATACGAGCAGTACTTC.

This clone has only a few counts. The rearrangement uses TRBV6-5 and TRBJ2-7; D unclear. CDR1 MNHEY and CDR2 SVGAGI come from the germline V gene. Trimming removed 5 bases at V and 3 bases at J, with 14 bases between. The CDR3 has 14 amino acids. In DNA form, the CDR3 reads TGTGCCAGCAGTGAGCTTCCCCTCTTCTACGAGCAGTACTTC. It translates to CASSELPLFYEQYF.

This rearrangement joins TRBV28 to TRBJ2-7; TRBD2 matches at 9 bases. Germline V gene data show CDR1 as MDHEN and CDR2 as SYDVKM. Unmatched junction bases numbered 7, after V lost 3 bases and J lost 4 bases. The CDR3 is 15 residues long. In DNA form, the CDR3 reads TGTGCCAGCAGTTTTTGGACTAGCGAGATTTACGAGCAGTACTTC. Translating gives CASSFWTSEIYEQYF. Based on the CDR3 plus reference TRBV28 and TRBJ2-7, the full variable domain is DVKVTQSSRYLVKRTGEKVFLECVQDMDHENMFWYRQDPGLGLRLIYFSYDVKMKEKGDIPEGYSVSREKKERFSLILESASTNQTSMYLCASSFWTSEIYEQYFGPGTRLTVT.